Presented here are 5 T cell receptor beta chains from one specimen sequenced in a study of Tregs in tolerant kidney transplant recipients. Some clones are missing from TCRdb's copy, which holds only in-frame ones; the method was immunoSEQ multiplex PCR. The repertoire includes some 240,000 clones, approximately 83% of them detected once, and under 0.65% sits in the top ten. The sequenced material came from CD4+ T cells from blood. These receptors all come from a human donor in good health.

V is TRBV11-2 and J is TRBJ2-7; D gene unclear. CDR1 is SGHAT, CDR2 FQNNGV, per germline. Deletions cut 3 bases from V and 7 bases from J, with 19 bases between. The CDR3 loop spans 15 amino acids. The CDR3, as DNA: TGTGCCAGCAGCTTCTTCTTGGGAAACGCTGTAGAGCAGTACTTC. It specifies CASSFFLGNAVEQYF.

CDR3 in amino acids: CASRNTYGYTF. In DNA, the CDR3 is TGCGCCAGCAGGAACACCTATGGCTACACCTTC. This rearrangement joins TRBV5-1 to TRBJ1-2; D unresolved. The V end lost 5 bases, the J end lost 4 bases, and 6 bases lay between the germline ends. The CDR3 length is 11 residues. Germline CDR1 is SGHRS and CDR2 is YFSETQ.

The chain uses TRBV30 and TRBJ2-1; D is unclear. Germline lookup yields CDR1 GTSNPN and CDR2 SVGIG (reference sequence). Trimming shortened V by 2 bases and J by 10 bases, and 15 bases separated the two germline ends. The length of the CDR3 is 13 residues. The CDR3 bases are TGTGCCTGGAGTCCAATTGGGCTAGGGGAGCAGTTCTTC. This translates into CAWSPIGLGEQFF.

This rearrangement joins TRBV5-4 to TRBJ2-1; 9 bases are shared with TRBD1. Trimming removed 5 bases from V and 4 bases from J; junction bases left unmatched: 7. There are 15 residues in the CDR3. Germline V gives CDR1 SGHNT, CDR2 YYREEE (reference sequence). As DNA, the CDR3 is TGTGCCAGCAGTCCCCCCGGGACAGGGTACAATGAGCAGTTCTTC. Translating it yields CASSPPGTGYNEQFF. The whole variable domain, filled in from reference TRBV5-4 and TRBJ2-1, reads ETGVTQSPTHLIKTRGQQVTLRCSSQSGHNTVSWYQQALGQGPQFIFQYYREEENGRGNFPPRFSGLQFPNYSSELNVNALELDDSALYLCASSPPGTGYNEQFFGPGTRLTVL.

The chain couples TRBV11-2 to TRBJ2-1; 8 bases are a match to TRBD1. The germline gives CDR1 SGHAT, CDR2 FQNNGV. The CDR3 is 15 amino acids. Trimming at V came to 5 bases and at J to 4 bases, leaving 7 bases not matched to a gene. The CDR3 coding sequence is TGTGCCAGCAGCCCCGGACAGGGATGGTACAATGAGCAGTTCTTC. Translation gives CASSPGQGWYNEQFF.